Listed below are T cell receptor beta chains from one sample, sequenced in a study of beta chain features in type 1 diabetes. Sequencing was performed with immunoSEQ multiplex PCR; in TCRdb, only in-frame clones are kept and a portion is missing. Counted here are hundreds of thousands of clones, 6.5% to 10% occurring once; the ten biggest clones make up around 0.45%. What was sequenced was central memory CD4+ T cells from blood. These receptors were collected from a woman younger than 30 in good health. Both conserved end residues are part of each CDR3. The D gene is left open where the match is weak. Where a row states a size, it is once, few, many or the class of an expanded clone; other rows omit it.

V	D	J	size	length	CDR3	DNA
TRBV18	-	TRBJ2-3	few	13	CASSPRVTDTQYF	TGTGCCAGCTCACCACGGGTTACAGATACGCAGTATTTT
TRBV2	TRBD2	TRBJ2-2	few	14	CASRGLAVTGELFF	TGTGCCAGCAGGGGACTAGCGGTTACCGGGGAGCTGTTTTTT
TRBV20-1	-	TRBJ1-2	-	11	CSALKDVGYTF	TGCAGTGCTCTCAAGGACGTCGGCTACACCTTC
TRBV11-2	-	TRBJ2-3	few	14	CASSHNSDSLAQYF	TGTGCCAGCAGCCACAACTCGGACTCCTTGGCGCAGTATTTT
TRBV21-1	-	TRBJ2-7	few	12	CASSKVIYEQYF	TGTGCCAGCAGCAAAGTAATATACGAGCAGTACTTC
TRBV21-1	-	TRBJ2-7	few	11	CASSKVQGKAF	TGTGCCAGCAGCAAAGTACAGGGAAAGGCCTTC
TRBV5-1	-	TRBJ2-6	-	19	CASSPGRGTAGSGANVLTF	TGCGCCAGCAGCCCGGGTAGGGGGACCGCGGGCTCTGGGGCCAACGTCCTGACTTTC
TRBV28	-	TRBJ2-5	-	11	CASSTKETQYF	TGTGCCAGCAGTACTAAAGAGACCCAGTACTTC
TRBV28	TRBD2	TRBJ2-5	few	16	CASSATSGRGQETQYF	TGTGCCAGCAGCGCTACTAGCGGGAGGGGCCAAGAGACCCAGTACTTC
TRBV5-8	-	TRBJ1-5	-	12	CASSFSALPQHF	TGTGCCAGCAGCTTCTCGGCCTTACCCCAGCATTTT
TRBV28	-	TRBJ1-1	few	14	CASSPGGMNTEAFF	TGTGCCAGCAGCCCGGGTGGTATGAACACTGAAGCTTTCTTT
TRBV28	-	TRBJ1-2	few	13	CASSVGQHYGYTF	TGTGCCAGCAGCGTCGGACAGCACTATGGCTACACCTTC
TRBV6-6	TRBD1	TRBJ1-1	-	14	CASRPGQLNTEAFF	TGTGCCAGCAGACCGGGACAGCTGAACACTGAAGCTTTCTTT
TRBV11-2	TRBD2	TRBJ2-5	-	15	CASRTSGRAEETQYF	TGTGCCAGCAGGACTAGCGGGAGGGCCGAGGAGACCCAGTACTTC
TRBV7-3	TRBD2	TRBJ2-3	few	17	CASSLTTSGRSPDTQYF	TGTGCCAGCAGCTTAACGACTAGCGGGAGATCCCCAGATACGCAGTATTTT
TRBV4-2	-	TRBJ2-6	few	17	CASSQDWANSGANVLTF	TGTGCCAGCAGCCAAGATTGGGCCAACTCTGGGGCCAACGTCCTGACTTTC
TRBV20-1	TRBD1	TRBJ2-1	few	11	CSAVGGVEQFF	TGCAGTGCGGTAGGGGGCGTTGAGCAGTTCTTC
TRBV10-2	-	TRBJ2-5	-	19	CASSEWNRGFGAGDETQYF	TGCGCCAGCAGTGAGTGGAACAGGGGGTTTGGAGCGGGAGATGAGACCCAGTACTTC
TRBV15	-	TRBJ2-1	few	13	CATSRADYNEQFF	TGTGCCACCAGCCGCGCCGACTACAATGAGCAGTTCTTC
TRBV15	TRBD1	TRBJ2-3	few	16	CATSRVGQVGYATQYF	TGTGCCACCAGCAGAGTAGGACAGGTCGGGTACGCTACGCAGTATTTT
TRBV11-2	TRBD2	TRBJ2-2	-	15	CASSFGGGLTGELFF	TGTGCCAGCAGCTTCGGCGGGGGGCTCACCGGGGAGCTGTTTTTT
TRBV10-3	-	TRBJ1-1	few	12	CAIREGSSEAFF	TGTGCCATCAGGGAAGGTAGCAGTGAAGCTTTCTTT
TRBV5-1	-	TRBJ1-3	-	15	CASSLEGQSGNTIYF	TGCGCCAGCAGCTTGGAAGGACAGTCTGGAAACACCATATATTTT
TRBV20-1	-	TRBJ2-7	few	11	CSAPRRGEQYF	TGCAGTGCACCCCGACGAGGCGAGCAGTACTTC
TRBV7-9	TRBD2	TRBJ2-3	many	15	CASGRTSGSTDTQYF	TGTGCCAGCGGCCGGACTAGCGGGAGTACAGATACGCAGTATTTT
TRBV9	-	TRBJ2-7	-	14	CASSVDPQDSEQYF	TGTGCCAGCAGCGTAGACCCCCAAGACAGCGAGCAGTACTTC
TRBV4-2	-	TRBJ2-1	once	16	CASSPHTGQSDNEQFF	TGTGCCAGCAGCCCACACACGGGGCAGAGCGACAATGAGCAGTTCTTC
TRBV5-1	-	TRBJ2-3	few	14	CASSLGDSTDTQYF	TGCGCCAGCAGCCTGGGGGACAGCACAGATACGCAGTATTTT
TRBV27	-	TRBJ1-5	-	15	CASSLQGDRNQPQHF	TGTGCCAGCAGTTTACAAGGGGATCGCAATCAGCCCCAGCATTTT
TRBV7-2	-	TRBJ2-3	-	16	CASSLAGNSRRDTQYF	TGTGCCAGCAGCTTAGCGGGGAACAGCCGGAGGGATACGCAGTATTTT
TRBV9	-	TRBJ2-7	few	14	CASSVDGGTYEQYF	TGTGCCAGCAGCGTAGATGGTGGAACCTACGAGCAGTACTTC
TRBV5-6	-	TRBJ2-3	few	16	CASSLVGSGYTDTQYF	TGTGCCAGCAGCTTGGTAGGGTCAGGATACACAGATACGCAGTATTTT
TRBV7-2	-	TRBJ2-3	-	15	CASSLAWRESDTQYF	TGTGCCAGCAGCTTAGCTTGGCGGGAATCAGATACGCAGTATTTT
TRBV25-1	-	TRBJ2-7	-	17	CASSEPIQGASSYEQYF	TGTGCCAGCAGTGAACCGATCCAGGGAGCCAGCTCCTACGAGCAGTACTTC
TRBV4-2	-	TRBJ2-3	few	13	CASSPGQGDTQYF	TGTGCCAGCAGCCCAGGGCAGGGAGATACGCAGTATTTT
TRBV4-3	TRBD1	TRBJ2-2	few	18	CASSREGQGALNTGELFF	TGCGCCAGCAGCCGAGAGGGACAGGGGGCTCTGAACACCGGGGAGCTGTTTTTT
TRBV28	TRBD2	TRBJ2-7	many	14	CASSLAGALYEQYF	TGTGCCAGCAGTTTAGCGGGAGCGCTTTACGAGCAGTACTTC
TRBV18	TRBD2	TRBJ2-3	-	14	CASSASGSEATQYF	TGTGCCAGCTCAGCGAGCGGGAGTGAGGCTACGCAGTATTTT
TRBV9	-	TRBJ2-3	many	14	CASSLQGPTDTQYF	TGTGCCAGCAGCCTACAGGGACCCACAGATACGCAGTATTTT
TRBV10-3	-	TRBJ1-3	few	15	CAIKPPGGSGNTIYF	TGTGCCATCAAGCCGCCCGGAGGCTCTGGAAACACCATATATTTT
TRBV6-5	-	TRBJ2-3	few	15	CASSYSRGRRDTQYF	TGTGCCAGCAGTTACTCCAGGGGCAGGAGAGATACGCAGTATTTT
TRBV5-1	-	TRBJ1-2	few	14	CASSLGQLNYGYTF	TGCGCCAGCAGCTTGGGACAGTTAAACTATGGCTACACCTTC
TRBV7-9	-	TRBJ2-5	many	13	CASSFWGQETQYF	TGTGCCAGCAGCTTTTGGGGACAAGAGACCCAGTACTTC
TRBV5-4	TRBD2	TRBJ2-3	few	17	CASSLALRREGTDTQYF	TGTGCCAGCAGCTTGGCCTTGAGGCGGGAGGGCACAGATACGCAGTATTTT
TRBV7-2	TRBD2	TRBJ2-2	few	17	CASSFRLAGSNTGELFF	TGTGCCAGCAGCTTCCGACTAGCGGGATCGAACACCGGGGAGCTGTTTTTT
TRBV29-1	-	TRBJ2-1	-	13	CSGGGGSVNEQFF	TGCAGCGGAGGGGGCGGGAGCGTGAATGAGCAGTTCTTC
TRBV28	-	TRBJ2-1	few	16	CASSLRLAYSYNEQFF	TGTGCCAGCAGTTTACGGCTAGCGTACTCCTACAATGAGCAGTTCTTC
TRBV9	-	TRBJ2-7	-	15	CASSVGIGGSYEQYF	TGTGCCAGCAGCGTAGGTATCGGGGGCTCCTACGAGCAGTACTTC
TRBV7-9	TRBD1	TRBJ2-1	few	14	CASSWDRIYNEQFF	TGTGCCAGCAGCTGGGACAGGATTTACAATGAGCAGTTCTTC
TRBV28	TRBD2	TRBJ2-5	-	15	CASSSSYAGEETQYF	TGTGCCAGCAGTTCTTCTTACGCGGGAGAGGAGACCCAGTACTTC
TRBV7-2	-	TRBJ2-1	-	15	CASSPKGGARGEQFF	TGTGCCAGCAGCCCGAAGGGGGGCGCGAGGGGTGAGCAGTTCTTC
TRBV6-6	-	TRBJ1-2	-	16	CASRGNVGATSYGYTF	TGTGCCAGCAGAGGGAACGTGGGGGCCACATCCTATGGCTACACCTTC
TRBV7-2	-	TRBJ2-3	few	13	CASSFYITDTQYF	TGTGCCAGCAGCTTCTACATCACAGATACGCAGTATTTT
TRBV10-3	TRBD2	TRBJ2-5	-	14	CAISGLAGKETQYF	TGTGCCATCAGTGGACTAGCGGGAAAAGAGACCCAGTACTTC